Listed below are T cell receptor beta chains from one sample, sequenced in a study of blood T cells in healthy people across ages. TCRdb fed the 5' RACE reads into MiXCR, producing one record per CDR3 protein. This table has 1.5 million to 2 million distinct CDR3 sequences, about 49% appearing once. Material: blood. The receptors originated from a woman aged 40 to 50 in good health. The CDR3 runs from the conserved cysteine through the conserved F or W. A D gene is named only where the DNA matches it firmly. Not all rows give a size; the values are once, few, many and, for expanded clones, a class.

V,size,D,J,CDR3,DNA
TRBV20-1,NA,TRBD1,TRBJ2-5,CSASKTGTGGLRYF,TGCAGTGCAAGCAAGACCGGGACAGGGGGCTTGAGGTACTTC
TRBV2,NA,TRBD2,TRBJ2-3,CASTGTSGDRTDTQYF,TGTGCCAGCACCGGGACTAGCGGGGACCGCACAGATACGCAGTATTTT
TRBV18,NA,NA,TRBJ2-7,CASSTWEQCF,TGTGCCAGCTCTACTTGGGAGCAGTGCTTC
TRBV2,NA,NA,TRBJ2-1,CASRGPVQGYNEQFF,TGTGCCAGCAGGGGACCGGTACAGGGATACAATGAGCAGTTCTTC
TRBV29-1,NA,TRBD1,TRBJ1-1,CSVGPGPGTGMNTEAFF,TGCAGCGTTGGTCCGGGCCCGGGGACAGGGATGAACACTGAAGCTTTCTTT
TRBV7-2,once,TRBD2,TRBJ2-3,CASSLLAGGLGATDTQYF,TGTGCCAGCAGCTTACTAGCGGGGGGGCTAGGTGCGACAGATACGCAGTATTTT
TRBV28,few,NA,TRBJ2-4,CASSQGRQIKNIQYF,TGTGCCAGCAGCCAGGGAAGACAGATTAAAAACATTCAGTACTTC
TRBV15,NA,NA,TRBJ2-7,CATSRDRGTQSSYEQYF,TGTGCCACCAGCAGAGATAGGGGCACCCAGAGCTCCTACGAGCAGTACTTC
TRBV4-3,many,NA,TRBJ2-7,CASSQERHSSYEQYF,TGCGCCAGCAGCCAAGAGCGGCACAGCTCCTACGAGCAGTACTTC
TRBV20-1,few,TRBD1,TRBJ2-7,CSADRDRGNEQYF,TGCAGTGCTGACCGGGACAGGGGGAACGAGCAGTACTTC
TRBV3-1,few,NA,TRBJ1-2,CASSHRRHSYGYTF,TGTGCCAGCAGCCACCGACGACATAGCTATGGCTACACCTTC
TRBV5-1,NA,TRBD1,TRBJ2-1,CASININGTGGYEQFF,TGCGCCAGCATTAACATCAACGGGACAGGGGGTTATGAGCAGTTCTTC
TRBV20-1,many,NA,TRBJ2-5,CSARGDLQETQYF,TGCAGTGCTAGGGGGGATTTGCAAGAGACCCAGTACTTC
TRBV20-1,few,NA,TRBJ2-7,CSARVPGPGSYEQYF,TGCAGTGCTAGAGTGCCGGGACCTGGGTCCTACGAGCAGTACTTC
TRBV11-1,NA,NA,TRBJ1-2,CASRLRESTGYTF,TGTGCCAGCAGACTGAGGGAATCCACTGGCTACACCTTC
TRBV28,NA,NA,TRBJ2-4,CASSPPLGESAKNIQYF,TGTGCCAGCAGCCCACCGCTGGGGGAATCGGCCAAAAACATTCAGTACTTC
TRBV25-1,NA,NA,TRBJ1-1,CASSVQGRGTEAFF,TGTGCCAGCAGTGTACAGGGTAGGGGCACTGAAGCTTTCTTT
TRBV28,NA,NA,TRBJ2-7,CASSLRGRLREQYF,TGTGCCAGCAGTTTACGGGGGCGATTGCGCGAGCAGTACTTC
TRBV9,NA,TRBD1,TRBJ2-3,CASSGKGTGGTDTQYF,TGTGCCAGCAGTGGAAAGGGGACAGGGGGGACAGATACGCAGTATTTT
TRBV3-1,NA,NA,TRBJ2-6,CASKPGIWGANVLTF,TGTGCCAGCAAACCCGGGATCTGGGGGGCCAACGTCCTGACTTTC
TRBV29-1,NA,NA,TRBJ2-5,CSGGESRAAKYQETQYF,TGCAGCGGGGGGGAATCGAGGGCGGCTAAGTACCAAGAGACCCAGTACTTC
TRBV5-1,NA,TRBD2,TRBJ2-3,CASSLEVRGGTDTQYF,TGCGCCAGCAGCTTGGAAGTGCGGGGGGGCACAGATACGCAGTATTTT
TRBV7-2,NA,TRBD2,TRBJ2-7,CASKREGYEQYF,TGTGCCAGCAAACGGGAGGGCTACGAGCAGTACTTC
TRBV7-8,NA,TRBD2,TRBJ2-3,CASSLVGVPGGGDTQYF,TGTGCCAGCAGCTTAGTGGGGGTTCCGGGGGGAGGAGATACGCAGTATTTT
TRBV29-1,few,TRBD1,TRBJ1-1,CSVRQGGRNTEAFF,TGCAGCGTTAGACAGGGCGGCCGGAACACTGAAGCTTTCTTT
TRBV7-2,NA,TRBD1,TRBJ2-4,CASSSLPSRDRSGGKNIQYF,TGTGCCAGCAGCTCCCTTCCGTCCCGGGACAGGTCCGGAGGCAAAAACATTCAGTACTTC
TRBV9,NA,NA,TRBJ2-4,CASSVTSSNIQYF,TGTGCCAGCAGCGTAACTAGCTCTAACATTCAGTACTTC
TRBV4-3,many,NA,TRBJ2-3,CASSQDTDTQYF,TGCGCCAGCAGCCAAGATACAGATACGCAGTATTTT
TRBV6-6,NA,NA,TRBJ1-2,CASSLFGTVGGYTF,TGTGCCAGCAGCCTCTTCGGGACCGTCGGCGGCTACACCTTC
TRBV7-9,NA,TRBD1,TRBJ2-7,CASSRQGQVLLLEQYF,TGTGCCAGCAGCCGACAGGGCCAGGTTCTACTCCTCGAGCAGTACTTC
TRBV4-3,few,NA,TRBJ2-3,CASSQAPRGAGADTQYF,TGCGCCAGCAGCCAGGCCCCCAGAGGGGCCGGGGCAGATACGCAGTATTTT
TRBV11-2,NA,NA,TRBJ2-3,CASSHSPPGSGSDTQYF,TGTGCCAGCAGCCATAGCCCCCCAGGGTCCGGCTCGGATACGCAGTATTTT
TRBV5-1,NA,NA,TRBJ2-3,CASSPVPIGPDTQYF,TGCGCCAGCAGCCCGGTCCCAATAGGACCAGATACGCAGTATTTT
TRBV6-5,few,TRBD2,TRBJ2-2,CASSYGGVNTGELFF,TGTGCCAGCAGTTACGGGGGGGTGAACACCGGGGAGCTGTTTTTT
TRBV7-2,NA,NA,TRBJ2-1,CASSLGGGTIDEQFF,TGTGCCAGCAGCTTAGGAGGGGGGACAATAGATGAGCAGTTCTTC
TRBV10-3,few,TRBD1,TRBJ1-6,CAISEAGQGSSPLHF,TGTGCCATCAGTGAAGCGGGACAGGGATCTTCACCCCTCCACTTT
TRBV7-2,NA,TRBD1,TRBJ2-5,CASSLGTRTGDQETQYF,TGTGCCAGCAGCTTAGGCACTCGGACAGGGGATCAAGAGACCCAGTACTTC
TRBV7-9,NA,NA,TRBJ2-5,CASSLGDGRGGQYF,TGTGCCAGCAGCTTAGGTGACGGCCGTGGTGGCCAGTACTTC
TRBV27,NA,TRBD1,TRBJ1-4,CASSSTGVEEKLFF,TGTGCCAGCAGTTCTACAGGGGTCGAGGAAAAACTGTTTTTT
TRBV5-5,NA,NA,TRBJ2-4,CASSLQGRTYGQYF,TGTGCCAGCAGCTTGCAAGGCAGGACCTACGGGCAGTACTTC
TRBV28,NA,NA,TRBJ1-2,CASSAATGSNYGYTF,TGTGCCAGCAGCGCGGCCACAGGGTCTAACTATGGCTACACCTTC
TRBV4-3,NA,TRBD2,TRBJ2-2,CASSQAFGGAGELFF,TGCGCCAGCAGCCAAGCCTTCGGGGGGGCCGGGGAGCTGTTTTTT
TRBV29-1,few,NA,TRBJ1-2,CSVEGSRYSNYGYTF,TGCAGCGTTGAAGGGAGCAGGTATTCTAACTATGGCTACACCTTC
TRBV7-2,few,NA,TRBJ2-1,CASSLARASLSYNEQFF,TGTGCCAGCAGCTTAGCTCGGGCTAGCCTATCCTACAATGAGCAGTTCTTC
TRBV9,few,NA,TRBJ2-7,CASSSPPEGGHEQYF,TGTGCCAGCAGCTCCCCCCCGGAGGGGGGACACGAGCAGTACTTC
TRBV28,NA,TRBD1,TRBJ2-7,CASSPPGQGATYEQYF,TGTGCCAGCAGTCCTCCGGGACAGGGGGCAACCTACGAGCAGTACTTC
TRBV4-2,few,TRBD1,TRBJ1-4,CASSHATGGANEKLFF,TGTGCCAGCAGCCACGCCACAGGGGGCGCGAATGAAAAACTGTTTTTT